This T cell receptor (beta chain) was documented in a study of CD8 T cells in Susac syndrome (dated 2019 in TCRdb). Broadly, across the study: Whether CD8+ T cell activation and differentiation in Susac syndrome was antigen driven was tested using repertoire sequencing. The paper as a whole reports these results and caveats: The study acknowledged that relatively few individuals were included in the TCR sequencing and HLA analysis.

Deletion took 3 bases off V and 8 bases off J, with a span of 20 bases between the germline ends. According to the germline V gene, CDR1 reads SGHRS and CDR2 reads YFSETQ. Measured from the cysteine to the phenylalanine, the CDR3 is 15 residues long. The DNA shown is the 45-base CDR3, in frame from base 1. RNA was extracted using the RNeasy kit, and about 0.45 to 1 ug of the RNA was reverse transcribed with random hexamers. TCR beta CDR3 regions were amplified with the immunoSEQ multiplex PCR assay covering 54 Vbeta and 13 Jbeta segments. To correct PCR amplification bias, a synthetic template baseline was used for both primer optimization and computational correction. Turning to the authors' computational methods: Reads were annotated to V, D and J genes according to IMGT and were analyzed with immunoSEQ Analyzer, with only productive sequences retained. Clonality was computed as one minus Shannon entropy normalized by log2 of the number of productive unique sequences. For each patient and control, public and private clones were evaluated among the 100 most prevalent clones. A clone was defined as Susac-specific if it was absent from the healthy and MS cohorts, from around 960 published viral clones and from other ImmuneACCESS disease sequences. TCRdb reworked the public reads: Q25 trimming with fastp, MiXCR clone assembly, productive beta chains retained. Each CDR3 protein gets just one entry, which takes the most common genes and DNA from the rows behind it. The V and J calls follow TCRdb's processing rather than the paper's. This sample is represented by 140,000 or so distinct CDR3 sequences; 85% to 95% of them were singletons. Over 0.1% of the sample comes from the top ten.

A remark on this clonotype: It has no known antigen specificity. No base-level quality is on record; no much larger clone is a single base apart.

Peripheral blood CD8+ and CD4+ T cells from healthy donors, Susac syndrome patients and multiple sclerosis patients were profiled by high-throughput TCR beta sequencing. Treatment-naive patients with stable or active relapsing-remitting disease fulfilling revised McDonald criteria were used as multiple sclerosis controls. Bulk CD8+ and CD4+ T cells were purified by magnetic negative isolation, whereas CD8+ TEMRA cells were enriched by FACS. Blood was collected in EDTA tubes and processed within 24 hours, with PBMCs isolated through density gradient centrifugation. PBMCs intended for TCR sequencing were cryopreserved in liquid nitrogen and were subsequently thawed in a 37 degrees C water bath. A purity of at least 90% was achieved for sorted or isolated CD4+, CD8+ and CD8+ TEMRA cells.

The sequenced sample was CD4+ T cells from PBMCs. Here the chain combines TRBV5-1 and TRBJ1-2, with no confidently assigned D gene. The TCR was taken from a human donor with multiple sclerosis. DNA sequence: TGCGCCAGCAGCTCCTCCCCGTCGGCGGTTGGAGGCTACACCTTC. Its protein is CASSSSPSAVGGYTF.